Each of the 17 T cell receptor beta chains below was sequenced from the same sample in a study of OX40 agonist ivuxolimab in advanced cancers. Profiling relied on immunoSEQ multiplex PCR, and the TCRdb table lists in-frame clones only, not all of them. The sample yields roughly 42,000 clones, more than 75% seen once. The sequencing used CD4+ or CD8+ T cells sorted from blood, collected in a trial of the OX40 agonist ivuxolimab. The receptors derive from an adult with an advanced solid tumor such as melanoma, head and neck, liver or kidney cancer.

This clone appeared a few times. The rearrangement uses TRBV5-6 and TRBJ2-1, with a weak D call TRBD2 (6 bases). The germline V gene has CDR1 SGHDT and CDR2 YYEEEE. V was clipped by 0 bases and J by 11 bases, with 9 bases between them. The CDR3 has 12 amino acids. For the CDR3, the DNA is TGTGCCAGCAGCTTGGAGCGGGCAAAGCAGTTCTTC. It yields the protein CASSLERAKQFF. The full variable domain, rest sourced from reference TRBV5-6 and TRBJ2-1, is DAGVTQSPTHLIKTRGQQVTLRCSPKSGHDTVSWYQQALGQGPQFIFQYYEEEERQRGNFPDRFSGHQFPNYSSELNVNALLLGDSALYLCASSLERAKQFFGPGTRLTVL.

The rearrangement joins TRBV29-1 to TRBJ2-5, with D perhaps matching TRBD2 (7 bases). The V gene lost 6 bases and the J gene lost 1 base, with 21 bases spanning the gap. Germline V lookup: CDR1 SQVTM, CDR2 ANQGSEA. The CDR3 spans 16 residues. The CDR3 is CSVQGGRGLSQETQYF. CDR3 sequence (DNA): TGCAGCGTCCAAGGGGGGAGGGGTTTAAGCCAAGAGACCCAGTACTTC.

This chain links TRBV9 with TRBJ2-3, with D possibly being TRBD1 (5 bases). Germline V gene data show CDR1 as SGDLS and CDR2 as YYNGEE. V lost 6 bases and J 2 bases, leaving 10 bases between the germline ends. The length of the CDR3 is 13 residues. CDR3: CASKSGNTDTQYF. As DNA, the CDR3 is TGTGCCAGCAAATCAGGGAACACAGATACGCAGTATTTT.

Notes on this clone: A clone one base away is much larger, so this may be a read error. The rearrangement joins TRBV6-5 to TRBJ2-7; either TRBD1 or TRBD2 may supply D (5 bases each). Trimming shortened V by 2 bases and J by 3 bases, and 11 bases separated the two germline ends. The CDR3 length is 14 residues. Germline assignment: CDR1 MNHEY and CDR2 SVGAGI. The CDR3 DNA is TGTGCCAGCAGTTACGGGGGAGAGGGCTACGAGCAGTACTTC. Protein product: CASSYGGEGYEQYF.

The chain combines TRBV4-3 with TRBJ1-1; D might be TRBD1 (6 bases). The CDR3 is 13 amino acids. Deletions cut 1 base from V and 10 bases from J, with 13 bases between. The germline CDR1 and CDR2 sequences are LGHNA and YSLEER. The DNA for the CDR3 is TGCGCCAGCAGCCAAGGGGCAGGGGTTTTAGCTTTCTTT. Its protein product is CASSQGAGVLAFF.

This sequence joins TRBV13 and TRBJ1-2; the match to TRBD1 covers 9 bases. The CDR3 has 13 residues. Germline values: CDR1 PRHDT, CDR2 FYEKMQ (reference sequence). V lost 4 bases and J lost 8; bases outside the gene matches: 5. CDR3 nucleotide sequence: TGTGCCAGCAGCTCGGGACAGGGCTACGGCTACACCTTC. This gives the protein CASSSGQGYGYTF.

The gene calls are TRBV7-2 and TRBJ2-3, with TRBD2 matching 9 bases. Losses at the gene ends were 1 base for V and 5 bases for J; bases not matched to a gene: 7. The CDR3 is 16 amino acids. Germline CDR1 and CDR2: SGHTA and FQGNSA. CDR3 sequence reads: CASSLGLAELRDTQYF. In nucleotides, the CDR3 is TGTGCCAGCAGCTTAGGACTAGCGGAGCTTCGAGATACGCAGTATTTT.

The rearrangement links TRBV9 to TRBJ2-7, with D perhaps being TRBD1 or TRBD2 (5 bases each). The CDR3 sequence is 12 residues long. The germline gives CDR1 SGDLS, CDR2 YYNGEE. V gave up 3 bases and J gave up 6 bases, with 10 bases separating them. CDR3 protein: CASSGEGFEQYF. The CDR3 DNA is TGTGCCAGCAGCGGCGAGGGGTTCGAGCAGTACTTC. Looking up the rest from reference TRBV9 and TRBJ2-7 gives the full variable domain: DSGVTQTPKHLITATGQRVTLRCSPRSGDLSVYWYQQSLDQGLQFLIQYYNGEERAKGNILERFSAQQFPDLHSELNLSSLELGDSALYFCASSGEGFEQYFGPGTRLTVT.

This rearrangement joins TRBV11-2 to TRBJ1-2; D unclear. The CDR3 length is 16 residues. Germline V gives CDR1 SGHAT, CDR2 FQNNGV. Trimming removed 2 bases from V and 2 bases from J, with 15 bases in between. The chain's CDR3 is CASSLTPGNSNYGYTF. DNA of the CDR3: TGTGCCAGCAGCTTAACCCCGGGAAACTCAAACTATGGCTACACCTTC.

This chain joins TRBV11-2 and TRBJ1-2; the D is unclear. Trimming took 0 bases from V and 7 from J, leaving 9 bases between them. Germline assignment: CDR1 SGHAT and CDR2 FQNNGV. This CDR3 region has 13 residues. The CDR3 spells CASSLENDRGYTF. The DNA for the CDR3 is TGTGCCAGCAGCTTAGAGAACGATCGTGGCTACACCTTC. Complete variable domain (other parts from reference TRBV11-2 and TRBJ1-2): EAGVAQSPRYKIIEKRQSVAFWCNPISGHATLYWYQQILGQGPKLLIQFQNNGVVDDSQLPKDRFSAERLKGVDSTLKIQPAKLEDSAVYLCASSLENDRGYTFGSGTRLTVV.

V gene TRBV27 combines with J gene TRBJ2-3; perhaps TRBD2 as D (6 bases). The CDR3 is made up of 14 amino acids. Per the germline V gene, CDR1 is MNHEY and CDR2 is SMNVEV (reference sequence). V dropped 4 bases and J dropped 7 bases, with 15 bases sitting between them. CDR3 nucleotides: TGTGCCAGCAGTTCGTGGACTACCGGATATACGCAGTATTTT. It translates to CASSSWTTGYTQYF.

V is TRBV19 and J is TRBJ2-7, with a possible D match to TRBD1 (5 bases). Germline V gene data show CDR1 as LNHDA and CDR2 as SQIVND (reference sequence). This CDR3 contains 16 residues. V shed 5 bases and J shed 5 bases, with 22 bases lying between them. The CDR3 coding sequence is TGTGCCAGTAGTCCACCCGGACACCCCGATTGGGACGAGCAGTACTTC. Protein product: CASSPPGHPDWDEQYF.

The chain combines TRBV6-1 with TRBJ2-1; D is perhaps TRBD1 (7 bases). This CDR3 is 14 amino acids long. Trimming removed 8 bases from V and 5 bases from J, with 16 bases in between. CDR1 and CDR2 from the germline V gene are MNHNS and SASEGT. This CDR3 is CASAGQPINNEQFF. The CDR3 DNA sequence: TGTGCCAGCGCGGGACAGCCTATTAACAATGAGCAGTTCTTC.

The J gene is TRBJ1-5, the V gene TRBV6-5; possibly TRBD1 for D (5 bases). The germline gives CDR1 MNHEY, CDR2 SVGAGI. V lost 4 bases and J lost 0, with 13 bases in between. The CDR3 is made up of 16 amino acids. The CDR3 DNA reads TGTGCCAGCAGTTCGGGACCGCCTGATAGCAATCAGCCCCAGCATTTT. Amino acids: CASSSGPPDSNQPQHF.

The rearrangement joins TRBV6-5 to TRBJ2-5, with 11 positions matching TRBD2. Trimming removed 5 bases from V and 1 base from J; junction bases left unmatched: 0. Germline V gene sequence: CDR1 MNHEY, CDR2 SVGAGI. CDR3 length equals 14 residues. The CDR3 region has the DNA TGTGCCAGCAGTACTAGCGGGGGCCAAGAGACCCAGTACTTC. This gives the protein CASSTSGGQETQYF.

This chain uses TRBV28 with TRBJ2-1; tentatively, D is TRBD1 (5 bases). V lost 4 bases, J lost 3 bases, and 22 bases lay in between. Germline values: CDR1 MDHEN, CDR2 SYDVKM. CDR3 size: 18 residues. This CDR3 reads CASSWTTRGYPLYNEQFF. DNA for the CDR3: TGTGCCAGCAGTTGGACAACGCGTGGGTATCCCCTCTACAATGAGCAGTTCTTC.

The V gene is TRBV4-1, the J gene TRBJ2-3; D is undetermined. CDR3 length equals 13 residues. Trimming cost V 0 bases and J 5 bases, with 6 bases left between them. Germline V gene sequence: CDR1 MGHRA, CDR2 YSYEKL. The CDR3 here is CASSQDWEDTQYF. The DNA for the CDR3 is TGCGCCAGCAGCCAAGATTGGGAAGATACGCAGTATTTT.